One and the same sample provided the 18 T cell receptor beta chains below, sequenced in a study of blood T cell repertoires in COVID-19. Profiling relied on immunoSEQ multiplex PCR, and the TCRdb table lists in-frame clones only, not all of them. Among about 150,000 clones, 75% to 90% were seen once, and the ten largest hold around 4.8%. The sequenced material came from peripheral blood. The receptors stem from a human donor in a cohort sampled during active COVID-19.

This chain links TRBV4-1 with TRBJ2-2, with TRBD1 matching over 7 bases. The CDR3 loop spans 15 amino acids. V shed 1 base and J 7 bases; nucleotides not matched to a gene: 6. Germline CDR1 reads MGHRA; CDR2 reads YSYEKL. The CDR3 loop is CASSQGLQGHGELFF. The CDR3 DNA follows: TGCGCCAGCAGCCAAGGCCTACAGGGGCACGGGGAGCTGTTTTTT.

The chain employs TRBV5-4 and TRBJ2-3; the match to TRBD1 covers 11 bases. Trimming cost V 1 base and J 5 bases; bases outside gene matches: 6. Germline V gives CDR1 SGHNT, CDR2 YYREEE (reference sequence). This CDR3 is 16 amino acids long. CDR3 nucleotide sequence: TGTGCCAGCAGCTTGCCGGGACAGGGGGTGGAAGATACGCAGTATTTT. Protein: CASSLPGQGVEDTQYF. Complete variable domain (other parts from reference TRBV5-4 and TRBJ2-3): ETGVTQSPTHLIKTRGQQVTLRCSSQSGHNTVSWYQQALGQGPQFIFQYYREEENGRGNFPPRFSGLQFPNYSSELNVNALELDDSALYLCASSLPGQGVEDTQYFGPGTRLTVL.

A word on this clone: Other DNA sequences from this sample encode an identical CDR3 as well. The chain couples TRBV19 to TRBJ1-4; a weak D match, TRBD1 (6 bases). Trimming left V 3 bases short and J 6 bases short, with 14 bases between. This CDR3 is 15 amino acids long. Germline assignment: CDR1 LNHDA and CDR2 SQIVND (reference sequence). The CDR3 region is CASSISGGVDEKLFF. The DNA of the CDR3 is TGTGCCAGTAGTATCTCTGGGGGCGTCGATGAAAAACTGTTTTTT.

The J gene is TRBJ2-1, the V gene TRBV24-1; a weak D match, TRBD2 (5 bases). The V gene's germline CDR1 is KGHDR and CDR2 SFDVKD. Deletions cut 4 bases from V and 5 bases from J, with 11 bases between. The CDR3 is 14 residues long. The chain's CDR3 is CATSDSTRNNEQFF. Here the CDR3 DNA reads TGTGCCACCAGTGACAGTACTAGAAACAATGAGCAGTTCTTC.

V is TRBV3-1 (or the pseudogene TRBV3-2) and J is TRBJ2-1; TRBD2 agrees at 10 bases. The length of the CDR3 is 16 residues. CDR1 is LGHDT and CDR2 is YNNKEL in the germline V gene (reference sequence). The junction had 1 base not matched to a gene; V was cut back by 0 bases and J by 2 bases. CDR3 loop: CASSQDLAGAYNEQFF. The CDR3 DNA is TGTGCCAGCAGCCAAGACCTAGCGGGAGCCTACAATGAGCAGTTCTTC.

This clone showed up just once. This chain links TRBV7-8 with TRBJ1-1; TRBD1 might be the D (5 bases). Trimming took off 1 base at V and 6 bases at J, with 12 bases between the two ends. Germline CDR1 and CDR2: SGHVS and FQNEAQ. The CDR3 runs to 14 residues. This CDR3 is CASSLGPGGAEAFF. DNA for the CDR3: TGTGCCAGCAGCTTAGGGCCGGGGGGGGCTGAAGCTTTCTTT.

This chain uses TRBV6-6 with TRBJ2-2; D is unresolved. The CDR3 is made up of 15 amino acids. V lost 5 bases, J lost 5 bases, and 15 bases lay in between. Per germline, CDR1 MNHNY and CDR2 SVGAGI (reference sequence). CDR3 region: CASSPPEARTGELFF. The CDR3 nucleotides are TGTGCCAGCAGTCCCCCCGAGGCCCGGACCGGGGAGCTGTTTTTT.

The DNA of the CDR3 is TGCGCCAGCAGCTTGGAGGGACTAGCGGGCGTTGAGCAGTTCTTC. Translation gives CASSLEGLAGVEQFF. The rearrangement joins TRBV5-1 to TRBJ2-1, with TRBD2 identical over 12 bases. Germline lookup yields CDR1 SGHRS and CDR2 YFSETQ. The CDR3 totals 15 residues. The V and J ends lost 0 bases and 9 bases, in that order; junction bases with no gene match: 4. Filled out from reference TRBV5-1 and TRBJ2-1, the complete variable domain reads KAGVTQTPRYLIKTRGQQVTLSCSPISGHRSVSWYQQTPGQGLQFLFEYFSETQRNKGNFPGRFSGRQFSNSRSEMNVSTLELGDSALYLCASSLEGLAGVEQFFGPGTRLTVL.

This chain's CDR3 is CASSVDSAYNEQFF. CDR3 sequence (DNA): TGTGCCAGCAGCGTAGATAGCGCGTACAATGAGCAGTTCTTC. J is TRBJ2-1 and V is TRBV9, with a tentative D call TRBD2 (5 bases). Germline assignment: CDR1 SGDLS and CDR2 YYNGEE. The V end lost 0 bases, the J end lost 4 bases, and 8 bases lay between the germline ends. The CDR3 extends over 14 amino acids.

This clone was observed once. The CDR3, as DNA: TGCAGCGTCGGGGAGGGGTACAATGAGCAGTTCTTC. Amino acids: CSVGEGYNEQFF. The chain recombines TRBV29-1 with TRBJ2-1, with 7 bases fitting TRBD2. This CDR3 has 12 amino acids. Per the germline V gene, CDR1 is SQVTM and CDR2 is ANQGSEA. V shed 6 bases, J shed 4 bases, and the junction held 3 bases outside the gene matches.

V is TRBV5-5 and J is TRBJ2-4; 8 bases match TRBD1. The CDR3 length is 16 residues. V lost 5 bases to trimming and J lost 2 bases; unmatched junction nucleotides: 9. Germline CDR1 SGHKS, CDR2 YYEKEE (reference sequence). CDR3 nucleotide sequence: TGTGCCAGCAGTCCCGGGACAGGAGGGTCCAAAAACATTCAGTACTTC. Protein product: CASSPGTGGSKNIQYF. Complete variable domain (other parts from reference TRBV5-5 and TRBJ2-4): DAGVTQSPTHLIKTRGQQVTLRCSPISGHKSVSWYQQVLGQGPQFIFQYYEKEERGRGNFPDRFSARQFPNYSSELNVNALLLGDSALYLCASSPGTGGSKNIQYFGAGTRLSVL.

The V and J genes are TRBV6-5 and TRBJ2-1, with a possible D match to TRBD2 (5 bases). V was clipped by 1 base and J by 6 bases, with 10 bases between them. This CDR3 is 14 amino acids long. Per the germline V gene, CDR1 is MNHEY and CDR2 is SVGAGI. CDR3 DNA: TGTGCCAGCAGTTACTTCGGCGGGCCCAATGAGCAGTTCTTC. Residues: CASSYFGGPNEQFF.

The chain couples TRBV3-1 (or the pseudogene TRBV3-2) to TRBJ2-2; TRBD1 is a possible D gene (6 bases). Trimming cost V 2 bases and J 4 bases, with 14 bases left between them. The CDR3 spans 16 residues. Germline values: CDR1 LGHDT, CDR2 YNNKEL (reference sequence). CDR3 sequence (DNA): TGTGCCAGCAGCCAATTCACAGGGTCGGGCACCGGGGAGCTGTTTTTT. Protein product: CASSQFTGSGTGELFF.

The CDR3 sequence is CASSSDGRGNQPQHF. CDR3 nucleotide sequence: TGTGCCAGCAGTTCCGACGGGAGGGGCAATCAGCCCCAGCATTTT. The chain is built from TRBV28 and TRBJ1-5; D gene unclear. CDR1 is MDHEN and CDR2 is SYDVKM in the germline V gene. V was clipped by 4 bases and J by 2 bases, with 12 bases between them. The length of the CDR3 is 15 residues.

This chain links TRBV6-2 or TRBV6-3 with TRBJ1-5; 7 positions match TRBD1. The J segment lost 4 bases and the V segment lost 6 bases, leaving 3 bases of the junction unmatched. This CDR3 contains 13 residues. Germline V gene data show CDR1 as MNHEY and CDR2 as SVGEGT. The DNA of the CDR3 is TGTGCCAGCAGCCTCAGGGGGAATCAGCCCCAGCATTTT. Translation gives CASSLRGNQPQHF.

The V and J genes are TRBV5-1 and TRBJ2-1; 9 bases are shared with TRBD2. Germline V CDR1 and CDR2: SGHRS, YFSETQ. CDR3 length: 15 residues. V lost 0 bases to trimming and J lost 8 bases; unmatched junction nucleotides: 6. The CDR3 bases are TGCGCCAGCAGCTTGGTGGTAGCGGGAGAAGATGAGCAGTTCTTC. It encodes CASSLVVAGEDEQFF.

The V call is TRBV5-6, the J call TRBJ1-5; a possible D gene is TRBD1 (6 bases). CDR1 is SGHDT and CDR2 is YYEEEE in the germline V gene. V was trimmed by 3 bases and J by 4 bases, leaving 11 bases between them. CDR3 size: 14 residues. In nucleotides, the CDR3 is TGTGCCAGCAGCTCGTTTACAGGGAATCAGCCCCAGCATTTT. Translation: CASSSFTGNQPQHF.

The rearrangement links TRBV29-1 to TRBJ1-1; D is possibly TRBD1 (6 bases). The CDR3 is 11 residues long. V lost 7 bases, J lost 4 bases, and 10 bases lay in between. Germline-derived CDR1 and CDR2 are SQVTM and ANQGSEA. The CDR3 spells CSAEDSTEAFF. DNA of the CDR3: TGCAGCGCCGAGGACAGCACTGAAGCTTTCTTT.